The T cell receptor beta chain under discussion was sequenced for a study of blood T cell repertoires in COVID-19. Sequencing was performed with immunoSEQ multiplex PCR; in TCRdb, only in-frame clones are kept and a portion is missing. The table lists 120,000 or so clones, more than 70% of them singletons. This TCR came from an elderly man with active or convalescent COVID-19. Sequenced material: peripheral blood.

Here the CDR3 DNA reads TGTGCCAGCAGTCCCTCGACAGGGACTAATGAAAAACTGTTTTTT. Translating it yields CASSPSTGTNEKLFF. V and J are TRBV28 and TRBJ1-4; 7 bases align to TRBD1. Germline V lookup: CDR1 MDHEN, CDR2 SYDVKM. The CDR3 covers 15 residues. Trimming removed 5 bases from V and 2 bases from J; junction bases left unmatched: 5.